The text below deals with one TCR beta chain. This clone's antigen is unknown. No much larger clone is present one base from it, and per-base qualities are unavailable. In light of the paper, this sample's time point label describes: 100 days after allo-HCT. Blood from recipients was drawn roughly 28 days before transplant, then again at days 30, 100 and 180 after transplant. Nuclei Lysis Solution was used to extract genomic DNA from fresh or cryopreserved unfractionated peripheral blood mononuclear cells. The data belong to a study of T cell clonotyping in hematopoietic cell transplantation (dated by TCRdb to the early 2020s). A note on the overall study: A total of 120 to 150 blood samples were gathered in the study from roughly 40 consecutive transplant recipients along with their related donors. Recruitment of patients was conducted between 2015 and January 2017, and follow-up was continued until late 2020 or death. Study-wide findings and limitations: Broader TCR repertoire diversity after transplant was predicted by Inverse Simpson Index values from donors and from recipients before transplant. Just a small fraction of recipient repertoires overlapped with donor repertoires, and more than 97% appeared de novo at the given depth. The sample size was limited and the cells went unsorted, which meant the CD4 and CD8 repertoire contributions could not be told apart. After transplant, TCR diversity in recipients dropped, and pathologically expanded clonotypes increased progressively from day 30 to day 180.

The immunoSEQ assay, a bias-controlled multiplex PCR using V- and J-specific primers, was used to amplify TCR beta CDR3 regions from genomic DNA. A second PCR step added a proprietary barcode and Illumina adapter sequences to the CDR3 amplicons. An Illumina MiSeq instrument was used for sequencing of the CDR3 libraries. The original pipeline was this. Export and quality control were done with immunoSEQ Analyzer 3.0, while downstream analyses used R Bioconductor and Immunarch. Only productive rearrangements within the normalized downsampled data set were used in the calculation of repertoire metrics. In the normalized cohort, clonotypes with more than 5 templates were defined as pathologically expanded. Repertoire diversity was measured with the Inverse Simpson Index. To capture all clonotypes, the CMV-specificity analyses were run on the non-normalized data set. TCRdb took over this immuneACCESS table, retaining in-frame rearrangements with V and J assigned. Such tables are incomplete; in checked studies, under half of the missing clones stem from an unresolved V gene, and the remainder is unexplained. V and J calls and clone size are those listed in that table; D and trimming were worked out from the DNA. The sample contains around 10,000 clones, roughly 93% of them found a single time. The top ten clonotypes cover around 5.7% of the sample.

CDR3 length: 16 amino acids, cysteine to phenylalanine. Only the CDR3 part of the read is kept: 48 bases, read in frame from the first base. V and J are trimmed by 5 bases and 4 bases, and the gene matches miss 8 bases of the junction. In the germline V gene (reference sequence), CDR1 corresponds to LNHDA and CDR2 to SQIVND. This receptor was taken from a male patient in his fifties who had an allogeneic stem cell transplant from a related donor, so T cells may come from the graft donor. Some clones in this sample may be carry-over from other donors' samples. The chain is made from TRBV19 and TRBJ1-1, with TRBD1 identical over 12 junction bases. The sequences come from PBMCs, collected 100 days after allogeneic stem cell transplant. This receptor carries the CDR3 CASSGTGGVLGTEAFF. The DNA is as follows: TGTGCCAGTAGTGGGACAGGGGGCGTGTTGGGCACTGAAGCTTTCTTT.